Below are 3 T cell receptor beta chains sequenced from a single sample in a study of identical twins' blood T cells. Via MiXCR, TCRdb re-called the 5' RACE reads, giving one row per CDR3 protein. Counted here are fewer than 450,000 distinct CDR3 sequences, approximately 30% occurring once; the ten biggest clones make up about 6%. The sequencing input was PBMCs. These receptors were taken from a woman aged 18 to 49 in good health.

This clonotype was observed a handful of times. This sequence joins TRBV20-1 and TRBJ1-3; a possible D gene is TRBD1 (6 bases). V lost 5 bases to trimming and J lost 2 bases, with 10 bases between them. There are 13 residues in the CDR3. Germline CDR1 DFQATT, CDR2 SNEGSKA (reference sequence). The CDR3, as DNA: TGCAGTGCTGTCACAGGGACTGGAAACACCATATATTTT. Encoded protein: CSAVTGTGNTIYF.

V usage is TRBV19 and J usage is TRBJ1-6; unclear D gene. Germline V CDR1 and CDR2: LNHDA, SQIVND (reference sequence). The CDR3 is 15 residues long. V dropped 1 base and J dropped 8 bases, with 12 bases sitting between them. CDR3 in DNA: TGTGCCAGTAGTATAGTAGCACAGTCCTATTCACCCCTCCACTTT. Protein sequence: CASSIVAQSYSPLHF.

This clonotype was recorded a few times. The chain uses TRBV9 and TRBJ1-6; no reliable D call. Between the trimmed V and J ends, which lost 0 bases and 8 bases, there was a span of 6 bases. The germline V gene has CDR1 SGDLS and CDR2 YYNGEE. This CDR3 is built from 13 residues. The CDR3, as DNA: TGTGCCAGCAGCGTAGGCACGCATTCACCCCTCCACTTT. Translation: CASSVGTHSPLHF.